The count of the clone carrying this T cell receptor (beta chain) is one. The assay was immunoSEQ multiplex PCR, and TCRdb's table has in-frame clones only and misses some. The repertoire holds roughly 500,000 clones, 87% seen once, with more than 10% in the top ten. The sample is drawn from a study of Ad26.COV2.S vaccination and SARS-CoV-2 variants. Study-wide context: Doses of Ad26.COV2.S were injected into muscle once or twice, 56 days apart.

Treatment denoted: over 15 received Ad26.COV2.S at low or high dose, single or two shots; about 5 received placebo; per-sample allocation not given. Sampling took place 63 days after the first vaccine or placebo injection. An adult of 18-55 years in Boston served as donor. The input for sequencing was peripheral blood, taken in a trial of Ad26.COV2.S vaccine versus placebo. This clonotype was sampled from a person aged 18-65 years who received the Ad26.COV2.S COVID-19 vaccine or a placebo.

CDR3 bases: TGTGCCAGCAGTGCGACTGCCGGGGAGACGCAGTATTTT. Protein: CASSATAGETQYF. V and J are TRBV2 and TRBJ2-3; TRBD2 might be the D (5 bases). The CDR3 loop spans 13 amino acids. The V end was cut by 4 bases, the J end by 9 bases, with 14 bases between. Germline CDR1 reads SNHLY; CDR2 reads FYNNEI.